Listed here are 21 T cell receptor beta chains from one sample, sequenced in a study of T-cell memory formation after mild COVID-19. TCRdb reprocessed the 5' RACE reads with MiXCR, giving one entry per CDR3 protein. The sample yields about 400,000 distinct CDR3 sequences, less than 25% seen once. Sequenced input: PBMCs or a T cell subset sorted from them (not recorded which). These receptors were collected from an adult woman who had mild COVID-19 (a few samples of this study predate the infection). Cell type and time point are not known.

J is TRBJ2-1 and V is TRBV7-3; 7 bases are a match to TRBD1. With V trimmed by 2 bases and J by 12 bases, 10 bases remained unmatched. The germline gives CDR1 SGHTA, CDR2 FQGTGA. The CDR3 totals 14 residues. The CDR3 protein is CASSLRDDRDLQFF. In nucleotides, the CDR3 is TGTGCCAGCAGCTTACGCGACGACAGGGACCTGCAGTTCTTC.

In this sample, this clonotype turned up a few times. The chain joins TRBV20-1 to TRBJ1-2; D may be TRBD1 (6 bases). Trimming cost V 5 bases and J 2 bases, with 9 bases left between them. The germline V gene has CDR1 DFQATT and CDR2 SNEGSKA (reference sequence). This CDR3 comprises 12 residues. The CDR3 region has the DNA TGCAGTGCTGTAACAGGGAACTATGGCTACACCTTC. It yields the protein CSAVTGNYGYTF.

This clonotype was recorded at least ten times. The CDR3 loop reads CASRGETYEQYF. As DNA, the CDR3 is TGTGCCAGCAGGGGCGAGACATACGAGCAGTACTTC. The chain joins TRBV2 to TRBJ2-7; no firm D call. The CDR3 length is 12 residues. Germline CDR1 is SNHLY and CDR2 is FYNNEI. Trimming took 6 bases from V and 4 from J, leaving 10 bases between them. Combining the CDR3 with reference TRBV2 and TRBJ2-7 gives the whole variable domain EPEVTQTPSHQVTQMGQEVILRCVPISNHLYFYWYRQILGQKVEFLVSFYNNEISEKSEIFDDQFSVERPDGSNFTLKIRSTKLEDSAMYFCASRGETYEQYFGPGTRLTVT.

This clonotype was seen only a few times. This sequence joins TRBV5-1 and TRBJ2-7; TRBD2 might be the D (6 bases). The V gene's germline CDR1 is SGHRS and CDR2 YFSETQ. V was clipped by 0 bases and J by 5 bases, with 12 bases between them. The CDR3 is 14 amino acids. Here the CDR3 reads CASSLGGGNNEQYF. CDR3 DNA sequence: TGCGCCAGCAGCTTGGGAGGCGGGAACAACGAGCAGTACTTC.

The rearrangement uses TRBV7-2 and TRBJ2-4; tentatively, D is TRBD1 (6 bases). CDR3 length equals 14 residues. The V gene's germline CDR1 is SGHTA and CDR2 FQGNSA. Trimming took off 1 base at V and 6 bases at J, with 10 bases between the two ends. The CDR3 is CASSLDGTRNIQYF. CDR3 DNA sequence: TGTGCCAGCAGCTTAGATGGGACACGAAACATTCAGTACTTC. Together with reference TRBV7-2 and TRBJ2-4, the CDR3 gives the full variable domain: GAGVSQSPSNKVTEKGKDVELRCDPISGHTALYWYRQSLGQGLEFLIYFQGNSAPDKSGLPSDRFSAERTGGSVSTLTIQRTQQEDSAVYLCASSLDGTRNIQYFGAGTRLSVL.

V is TRBV24-1 and J is TRBJ2-5, with D perhaps TRBD2 (7 bases). CDR3 length: 13 residues. Germline V gene lookup returns CDR1 KGHDR and CDR2 SFDVKD. V lost 7 bases to trimming and J lost 5 bases, with 13 bases between them. The DNA of the CDR3 is TGTGCCACCAGGGGGGGGGCGCGGGAGACCCAGTACTTC. This sequence encodes CATRGGARETQYF.

The chain has TRBV5-1 and TRBJ2-3, with TRBD1 matching over 11 bases. In germline, CDR1 is SGHRS, CDR2 YFSETQ. This CDR3 region has 15 residues. V gave up 3 bases and J gave up 6 bases; unmatched junction bases: 6. CDR3 nucleotide sequence: TGCGCCAGCAGCTGGGGGACAGGGGGTCGTGATACGCAGTATTTT. Translated, it gives CASSWGTGGRDTQYF.

This clonotype was seen more than once but under ten times. This chain connects TRBV12-3 or TRBV12-4 to TRBJ1-1; 9 bases map to TRBD1. Trimming cost V 3 bases and J 11 bases; bases outside gene matches: 13. The CDR3 loop spans 15 amino acids. For the CDR3, the DNA is TGTGCCAGCAGTTTCGGATGGACAGGGGAAATTAGGGCTTTCTTT. The encoded protein is CASSFGWTGEIRAFF.

This clonotype was detected only a few times. V is TRBV18 and J is TRBJ1-6; D gene uncertain. Trimming removed 6 bases from V and 3 bases from J, with 12 bases in between. The CDR3 spans 15 residues. The germline V gene has CDR1 KGHSH and CDR2 LQKENI. The CDR3 DNA follows: TGTGCCAGCTCTCCTATATCGGACTATAATTCACCCCTCCACTTT. Protein: CASSPISDYNSPLHF.

V gene TRBV24-1 combines with J gene TRBJ2-1; no firm D call. V was pared by 9 bases and J by 10 bases, with 12 bases between. The germline V gene has CDR1 KGHDR and CDR2 SFDVKD. The CDR3 has 11 amino acids. As DNA, the CDR3 is TGTGCCACCGGAATAGCCGGGGAGCAGTTCTTC. Translated: CATGIAGEQFF.

In its sample, this clonotype was seen a few times. This chain links TRBV18 with TRBJ2-5; D is ambiguous. The CDR3 is 14 residues long. V was clipped by 3 bases and J by 1 base, with 9 bases between them. Germline CDR1 KGHSH, CDR2 LQKENI. Written as DNA, the CDR3 is TGTGCCAGCTCACCCCCTACAGTCCAAGAGACCCAGTACTTC. It specifies CASSPPTVQETQYF.

The genes are TRBV12-3 or TRBV12-4 and TRBJ1-1; 12 bases fit TRBD1. Trimming removed 5 bases from V and 11 bases from J; junction bases left unmatched: 9. The CDR3 contains 14 residues. The CDR3 loop reads CASSLGGTGGLAFF. The DNA of the CDR3 is TGTGCCAGCAGTCTTGGCGGGACAGGGGGCTTGGCTTTCTTT.

This clonotype turned up a few times. The CDR3 DNA sequence: TGTGCCAGCAGCTTATGGGACAGACAGGGCGAGCAGTTCTTC. Translating gives CASSLWDRQGEQFF. The rearrangement joins TRBV7-6 to TRBJ2-1, with TRBD1 identical over 7 bases. Germline V lookup: CDR1 SGHVS, CDR2 FNYEAQ. This CDR3 has 14 amino acids. J lost 10 bases, V lost 2 bases, and 8 bases had no gene match.

The V and J genes are TRBV9 and TRBJ2-5; TRBD2 agrees at 8 bases. The ends lost 6 bases at V and 5 bases at J; junction bases unmatched: 15. CDR1 is SGDLS and CDR2 is YYNGEE in the germline V gene. This CDR3 has 16 residues. DNA for the CDR3: TGTGCCAGCAACGCGGGGGGTGACGTCCGGGGGGAGACCCAGTACTTC. Translated, it gives CASNAGGDVRGETQYF. The entire variable domain, with the rest obtained from reference TRBV9 and TRBJ2-5, is as follows: DSGVTQTPKHLITATGQRVTLRCSPRSGDLSVYWYQQSLDQGLQFLIQYYNGEERAKGNILERFSAQQFPDLHSELNLSSLELGDSALYFCASNAGGDVRGETQYFGPGTRLLVL.

The chain combines TRBV15 with TRBJ2-2; perhaps TRBD1 as D (6 bases). Per the germline V gene, CDR1 is LNHNV and CDR2 is YYDKDF (reference sequence). The ends were cut back, 3 bases at V and 1 base at J, with 9 bases in the middle. CDR3 length equals 15 residues. CDR3 protein: CATSSGTLNTGELFF. In DNA form, the CDR3 reads TGTGCCACCAGCAGTGGGACATTGAACACCGGGGAGCTGTTTTTT.

The chain combines TRBV5-1 with TRBJ1-1; perhaps TRBD1 as D (5 bases). Trimming took 4 bases from V and 0 from J, leaving 10 bases between them. The germline CDR1 and CDR2 sequences are SGHRS and YFSETQ. The CDR3 extends over 14 amino acids. CDR3 nucleotide sequence: TGCGCCAGCAGCGAGGGACTCTTGAACACTGAAGCTTTCTTT. Amino acids: CASSEGLLNTEAFF.

Many counts were recorded for this clonotype. The chain employs TRBV12-3 or TRBV12-4 and TRBJ2-7, with D hard to call. V was cut by 7 bases and J by 6 bases, with 16 bases left in between. This CDR3 comprises 13 residues. CDR3 nucleotides: TGTGCCAGCACCCCTTTCGAGATAGGCGAGCAGTACTTC. Protein product: CASTPFEIGEQYF.

The rearrangement uses TRBV10-3 and TRBJ1-1, with a weak D call TRBD1 (5 bases). The germline V gene has CDR1 ENHRY and CDR2 SYGVKD. The V gene lost 6 bases and the J gene lost 0 bases, with 11 bases spanning the gap. This CDR3 is built from 14 residues. This CDR3 reads CAIRTRQLNTEAFF. The CDR3 DNA sequence: TGTGCCATCAGGACTCGACAGCTGAACACTGAAGCTTTCTTT.

The chain is built from TRBV6-2 or TRBV6-3 and TRBJ1-5; D ambiguous. Trimming left V 5 bases short and J 0 bases short, with 2 bases between. The CDR3 has 12 amino acids. Per germline, CDR1 MNHEY and CDR2 SVGEGT. The DNA of the CDR3 is TGTGCCAGCAGTGGTAGCAATCAGCCCCAGCATTTT. Translation: CASSGSNQPQHF.

In its sample, this clonotype was seen a few times. This sequence joins TRBV6-1 and TRBJ2-2; 10 bases map to TRBD1. Germline assignment: CDR1 MNHNS and CDR2 SASEGT. V lost 3 bases and J lost 6; bases outside the gene matches: 4. The CDR3 is 15 amino acids. CDR3 bases: TGTGCCAGCAGTGAGGAGACAGGGGGCCCCGGGGAGCTGTTTTTT. It encodes CASSEETGGPGELFF.

The gene calls are TRBV6-1 and TRBJ2-7; possible D gene TRBD2, 5 bases. The V and J ends lost 3 bases and 3 bases respectively, with 12 bases between them. The CDR3 extends over 14 amino acids. Germline CDR1 and CDR2: MNHNS and SASEGT. The CDR3 reads CASSDRGSFYEQYF. CDR3 coding DNA: TGTGCCAGCAGTGATCGAGGGAGTTTCTACGAGCAGTACTTC.